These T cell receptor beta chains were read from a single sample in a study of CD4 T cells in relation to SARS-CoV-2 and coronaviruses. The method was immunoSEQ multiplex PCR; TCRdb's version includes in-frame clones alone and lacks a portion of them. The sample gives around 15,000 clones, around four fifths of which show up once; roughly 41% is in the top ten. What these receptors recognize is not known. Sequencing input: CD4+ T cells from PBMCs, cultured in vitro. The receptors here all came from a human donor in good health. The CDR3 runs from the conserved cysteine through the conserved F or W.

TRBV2	CASSDGYQPQHF
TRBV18	CASSPPDRSSYEQYF
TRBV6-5	CASSYVQGFSYEQYF
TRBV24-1	CATSVEGSYNEQFF
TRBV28	CASRRPGNMVSPLHF
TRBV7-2	CASSLSQLNNSPLHF
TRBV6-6	CASTQKGANSPLHF
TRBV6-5	CASTTPGGSEQFF
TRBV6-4	CASSVTSGRTHEQFF
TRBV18	CASSPRPGLDEKLFF
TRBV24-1	CATSFGQETQYF
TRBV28	CASQPTLTDEQFF
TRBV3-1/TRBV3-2	CASSARSSYNEQFF
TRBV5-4	CASSPTSGLRGEQFF
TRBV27	CASTWGQLYNSPLHF
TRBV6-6	CASSSASSEAFF
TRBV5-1	CASSSTSGDYNEQFF
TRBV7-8	CASSSTGTGELFF
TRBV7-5	CARSFVELSGANVLTF
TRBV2	CASSEGGTGGPNTEAFF
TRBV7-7	CASSTTGTRDETQYF
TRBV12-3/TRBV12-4	CASSPGGRAFF
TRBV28	CASSTGQGENTEAFF
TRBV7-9	CASSTLVNSNEKLFF
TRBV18	CASSPYATSGNTIYF
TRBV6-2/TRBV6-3	CASSYRYRDPDDYEQYF
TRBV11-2	CASSSHPIVGRFFYNEQFF
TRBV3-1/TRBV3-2	CASSQAGGRTEAFF
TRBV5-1	CASSLARANTGELFF
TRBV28	CAALGQQNTGELFF
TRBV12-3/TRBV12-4	CASTPGITEAFF
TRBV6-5	CASSYDTGMGEKLFF
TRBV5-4	CASSLSWGEETQYF
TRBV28	CASSSRGGEPQHF
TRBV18	CASSPSGSVGDTQYF
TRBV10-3	CAISVAGGSDNQPQHF
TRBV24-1	CATSGQTATEAFF
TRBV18	CASSPGLAGVRSYNEQFF
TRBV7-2	CASSMRTGADTQYF
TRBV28	CASSFGGSEQYF
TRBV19	CASSIDRAEAFF
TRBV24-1	CATRAGNSNQPQHF
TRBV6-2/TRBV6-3	CASSSRTQYF
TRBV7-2	CASSLLPPGTGELFF
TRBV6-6	CASTGLGEAFF